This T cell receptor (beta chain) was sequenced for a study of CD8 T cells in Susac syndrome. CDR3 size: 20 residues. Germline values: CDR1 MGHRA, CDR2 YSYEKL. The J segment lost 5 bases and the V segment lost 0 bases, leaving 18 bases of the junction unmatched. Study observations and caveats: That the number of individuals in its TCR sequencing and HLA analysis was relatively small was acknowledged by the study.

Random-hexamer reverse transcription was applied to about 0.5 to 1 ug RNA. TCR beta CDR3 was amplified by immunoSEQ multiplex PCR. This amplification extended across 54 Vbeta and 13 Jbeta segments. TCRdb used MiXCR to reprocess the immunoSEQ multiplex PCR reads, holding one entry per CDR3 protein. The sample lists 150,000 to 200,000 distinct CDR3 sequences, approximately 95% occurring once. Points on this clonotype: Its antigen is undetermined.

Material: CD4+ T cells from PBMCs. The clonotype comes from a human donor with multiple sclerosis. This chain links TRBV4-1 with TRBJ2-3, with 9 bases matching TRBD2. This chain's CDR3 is CASSQDKSGGRSGRRDTQYF. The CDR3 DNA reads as TGCGCCAGCAGCCAAGACAAATCGGGGGGTCGTAGCGGGAGACGAGATACGCAGTATTTT.